One sample yielded the 30 T cell receptor beta chains listed below, sequenced in a study of cytomegalovirus exposure and HLA in healthy donors. Use of 60 Vbeta and 13 Jbeta primers characterized the PCR. TCRdb keeps only in-frame clones here, not all; method: immunoSEQ multiplex PCR. This sample's table has 80,000 or so clones. The sequenced sample was PBMCs. These receptors all come from a man aged 50-60 years in good health and CMV-seropositive.

The chain is built from TRBV2 and TRBJ1-4; D ambiguous. Germline-derived CDR1 and CDR2 are SNHLY and FYNNEI. The length of the CDR3 is 13 residues. V lost 5 bases and J lost 5, with 9 bases in between. The CDR3 DNA sequence: TGTGCCAGCAGTTTCGAGTTCAATGAAAAACTGTTTTTT. This codes for CASSFEFNEKLFF.

This chain links TRBV7-6 with TRBJ2-1; D gene ambiguous. V was cut by 5 bases and J by 9 bases, with 17 bases left in between. CDR1 is SGHVS, CDR2 FNYEAQ, per germline. The CDR3 is 14 amino acids. CDR3 sequence: CASSDTVRPGEQFF. CDR3 nucleotides: TGTGCCAGCAGCGATACAGTACGACCCGGTGAGCAGTTCTTC. The full variable domain, rest sourced from reference TRBV7-6 and TRBJ2-1, is GAGVSQSPRYKVTKRGQDVALRCDPISGHVSLYWYRQALGQGPEFLTYFNYEAQQDKSGLPNDRFSAERPEGSISTLTIQRTEQRDSAMYRCASSDTVRPGEQFFGPGTRLTVL.

The chain combines TRBV6-5 with TRBJ2-2, with 7 bases identical to TRBD1. From germline, CDR1 is MNHEY and CDR2 SVGAGI. The CDR3 covers 15 residues. After removal of 4 bases from V and 4 bases from J, the junction contained 6 bases not matched to a gene. In nucleotides, the CDR3 is TGTGCCAGCAGTTCATACAGGGGTACCACCGGGGAGCTGTTTTTT. It specifies CASSSYRGTTGELFF.

The rearrangement joins TRBV27 to TRBJ2-2; D uncertain. Germline V lookup: CDR1 MNHEY, CDR2 SMNVEV (reference sequence). The CDR3 length is 15 residues. Trimming took off 4 bases at V and 5 bases at J, with 14 bases between the two ends. Here the CDR3 reads CASSSPWARTGELFF. CDR3 coding DNA: TGTGCCAGCAGTTCGCCCTGGGCCAGAACCGGGGAGCTGTTTTTT.

The chain couples TRBV5-5 to TRBJ1-1, with D possibly matching TRBD1 (6 bases). The V end lost 0 bases, the J end lost 2 bases, and 14 bases lay between the germline ends. Germline CDR1 reads SGHKS; CDR2 reads YYEKEE (reference sequence). The CDR3 sequence is 16 residues long. CDR3 region: CASSLAGARRNTEAFF. CDR3 DNA sequence: TGTGCCAGCAGCTTGGCAGGGGCGCGAAGAAACACTGAAGCTTTCTTT.

The CDR3 region is CASSQDGSGLARQFF. Here the CDR3 DNA reads TGCGCCAGCAGCCAAGATGGCTCCGGACTAGCGAGACAGTTCTTC. J is TRBJ2-1 and V is TRBV4-1; TRBD2 matches at 9 bases. From germline, CDR1 is MGHRA and CDR2 YSYEKL. J lost 13 bases, V lost 0 bases, and 10 bases had no gene match. This CDR3 is built from 15 residues.

The J gene is TRBJ2-7, the V gene TRBV2, with 9 bases identical to TRBD1. CDR1 and CDR2 from the germline V gene are SNHLY and FYNNEI. After removal of 6 bases from V and 2 bases from J, the junction contained 5 bases not matched to a gene. CDR3 size: 14 residues. The DNA of the CDR3 is TGTGCCAGCAGGAGGGACAGGGTTACCTACGAGCAGTACGTC. This encodes CASRRDRVTYEQYV.

The J gene is TRBJ2-7, the V gene TRBV2; possible D gene TRBD1, 6 bases. Germline assignment: CDR1 SNHLY and CDR2 FYNNEI. The CDR3 loop spans 13 amino acids. V was shortened by 11 bases and J by 0 bases, with 14 bases between the two germline ends. The CDR3: CAGGRDISYEQYF. The CDR3 nucleotides are TGTGCCGGAGGACGGGACATCTCCTACGAGCAGTACTTC.

The chain links TRBV7-2 to TRBJ1-6, with D tentatively TRBD1 (6 bases). Germline lookup yields CDR1 SGHTA and CDR2 FQGNSA. Trimming took off 4 bases at V and 9 bases at J, with 13 bases between the two ends. CDR3 length equals 14 residues. The CDR3 DNA sequence: TGTGCCAGCAGCTCAAATACAGGGAGTTCACCCCTCCACTTT. Translating gives CASSSNTGSSPLHF.

The chain is built from TRBV27 and TRBJ1-3, with D possibly TRBD1 on 6 matching bases. CDR1 and CDR2 (germline): MNHEY, SMNVEV (reference sequence). The CDR3 totals 14 residues. Trimming left V 4 bases short and J 2 bases short, with 9 bases between. The CDR3 DNA reads as TGTGCCAGCAGTTCCTGGACAGCTGGAAACACCATATATTTT. The encoded protein is CASSSWTAGNTIYF.

The chain uses TRBV7-9 and TRBJ2-7; TRBD2 matches at 8 bases. J gave up 4 bases and V 5 bases, and 10 bases lay outside the gene matches. Germline assignment: CDR1 SEHNR and CDR2 FQNEAQ (reference sequence). The CDR3 extends over 15 amino acids. CDR3 amino acids: CASSPHGRGTYEQYF. CDR3 DNA sequence: TGTGCCAGCAGCCCTCACGGGAGGGGCACGTACGAGCAGTACTTC.

The chain employs TRBV4-1 and TRBJ1-2, with D possibly being TRBD1 (5 bases). V was cut by 1 base and J by 2 bases, with 11 bases left in between. From germline, CDR1 is MGHRA and CDR2 YSYEKL. CDR3 length: 15 residues. Here the CDR3 DNA reads TGCGCCAGCAGCCAAGGAGCTCAGGGAAACTATGGCTACACCTTC. Translation gives CASSQGAQGNYGYTF.

The chain employs TRBV19 and TRBJ1-5; a possible D gene is TRBD1 (5 bases). V shed 3 bases and J shed 0 bases, with 12 bases lying between them. The CDR3 is 16 residues long. The germline V gene has CDR1 LNHDA and CDR2 SQIVND (reference sequence). The CDR3 region is CASSIEPGYSNQPQHF. In DNA, the CDR3 is TGTGCCAGTAGTATTGAGCCAGGGTATAGCAATCAGCCCCAGCATTTT.

The chain carries TRBV19 and TRBJ1-1; no reliable D call. CDR1 LNHDA and CDR2 SQIVND come from the germline V gene (reference sequence). With 0 bases removed from V and 4 bases from J, the gap between germline ends came to 12 bases. The CDR3 contains 15 residues. DNA of the CDR3: TGTGCCAGTAGTATAGATAATACCCCGGGCACTGAAGCTTTCTTT. It translates to CASSIDNTPGTEAFF.

The chain has TRBV5-1 and TRBJ2-5, with 9 positions matching TRBD1. Gene TRBJ2-7 matches the end of the DNA better, so the J call may be wrong. This CDR3 is 14 amino acids long. CDR1 SGHRS and CDR2 YFSETQ come from the germline V gene. The DNA of the CDR3 is TGCGCCAGCAGCTTGGAGGTGACAGGGGGCGAGCAGTACTTC. It is translated as CASSLEVTGGEQYF.

The chain couples TRBV5-1 to TRBJ1-1, with no clear D. V gave up 5 bases and J gave up 1 base, with 12 bases separating them. The V gene's germline CDR1 is SGHRS and CDR2 YFSETQ. The CDR3 has 14 residues. DNA for the CDR3: TGCGCCAGCAGGGTTGGGGAGGGGAACACTGAAGCTTTCTTT. This encodes CASRVGEGNTEAFF.

The rearrangement uses TRBV5-1 and TRBJ1-3, with D maybe TRBD1 (5 bases). Germline V gene sequence: CDR1 SGHRS, CDR2 YFSETQ. The V end lost 5 bases, the J end lost 0 bases, and 9 bases lay between the germline ends. The CDR3 extends over 14 amino acids. CDR3 region: CASSMGGSGNTIYF. The CDR3 nucleotides read TGCGCCAGCAGTATGGGGGGCTCTGGAAACACCATATATTTT. The complete variable domain, with remaining parts taken from reference TRBV5-1 and TRBJ1-3, reads KAGVTQTPRYLIKTRGQQVTLSCSPISGHRSVSWYQQTPGQGLQFLFEYFSETQRNKGNFPGRFSGRQFSNSRSEMNVSTLELGDSALYLCASSMGGSGNTIYFGEGSWLTVV.

The chain links TRBV29-1 to TRBJ1-1; 9 bases align to TRBD1. Germline V gives CDR1 SQVTM, CDR2 ANQGSEA. The CDR3 is 15 residues long. Trimming took 5 bases from V and 5 from J; bases not matched to a gene: 12. CDR3 protein: CSVPDRGKVGTEAFF. Here the CDR3 DNA reads TGCAGCGTTCCGGACAGGGGAAAGGTGGGGACTGAAGCTTTCTTT.

This sequence joins TRBV7-3 and TRBJ2-3, with 7 bases identical to TRBD1. The germline CDR1 and CDR2 sequences are SGHTA and FQGTGA. CDR3 length: 15 amino acids. With 5 bases clipped from V and 4 bases from J, the junction kept 9 bases outside the gene matches. The CDR3 DNA sequence: TGTGCCAGCAGCAGCACAGGGGAATTTGCAGATACGCAGTATTTT. Its translation is CASSSTGEFADTQYF.

To note about this clone: At the DNA level, this CDR3 is encoded by other sequences in the same sample as well. This chain links TRBV19 with TRBJ2-2; 8 bases fit TRBD2. Germline CDR1 is LNHDA and CDR2 is SQIVND (reference sequence). The junction had 9 bases not matched to a gene; V was cut back by 5 bases and J by 7 bases. This CDR3 has 15 residues. CDR3 sequence reads: CASSYSGAVNGELFF. CDR3 nucleotides: TGTGCCAGTAGTTATAGCGGGGCAGTCAACGGGGAGCTGTTTTTT.

This chain joins TRBV29-1 and TRBJ1-5; TRBD1 agrees at 8 bases. The CDR3 consists of 12 residues. Germline values: CDR1 SQVTM, CDR2 ANQGSEA. Germline trimming cut 7 bases from V and 8 bases from J; bases unmatched to any gene: 7. This chain's CDR3 is CSAQGQGEPQHF. CDR3 in DNA: TGCAGCGCCCAAGGACAGGGAGAGCCCCAGCATTTT.

The genes are TRBV5-6 and TRBJ1-2; possible D gene TRBD1, 5 bases. The V end was cut by 2 bases, the J end by 5 bases, with 10 bases between. Looked up from germline, CDR1 is SGHDT and CDR2 is YYEEEE. The CDR3 runs to 13 residues. CDR3 sequence reads: CASSFGAVYGYTF. CDR3 in DNA: TGTGCCAGCAGCTTTGGGGCAGTTTATGGCTACACCTTC.

The CDR3 reads CASSLEDRDAGELFF. CDR3 nucleotide sequence: TGCGCCAGCAGCTTGGAGGACAGGGACGCCGGGGAGCTGTTTTTT. J is TRBJ2-2 and V is TRBV5-1, with 8 bases lining up with TRBD1. The V segment lost 0 bases and the J segment 6 bases; nucleotides outside the gene matches: 4. Germline V CDR1 and CDR2: SGHRS, YFSETQ. The CDR3 contains 15 residues.

The chain links TRBV10-3 to TRBJ1-2; TRBD1 matches 7 bases. The germline V gene encodes CDR1 ENHRY and CDR2 SYGVKD. With 2 bases clipped from V and 5 bases from J, the junction kept 5 bases outside the gene matches. This CDR3 spans 14 amino acids. The CDR3 nucleotides read TGTGCCATCAGTGAGCCCGACAGGGTTTATGGCTACACCTTC. This translates into CAISEPDRVYGYTF.

Concerning this clone: This same CDR3 is encoded by further DNA sequences in the sample. The chain is built from TRBV6-1 and TRBJ2-1; 10 nucleotides match TRBD1. Germline CDR1 MNHNS, CDR2 SASEGT. The CDR3 is made up of 15 amino acids. The V and J ends lost 6 bases and 4 bases, in that order; junction bases with no gene match: 6. CDR3 sequence reads: CASRRGQGTYNEQFF. DNA for the CDR3: TGTGCCAGCAGGAGGGGACAGGGGACTTACAATGAGCAGTTCTTC.

CDR3 protein: CASSSSPGHRSYYEQYV. In DNA form, the CDR3 reads TGTGCCAGCAGTTCATCGCCGGGACACCGTTCCTACTACGAGCAGTACGTC. The genes are TRBV2 and TRBJ2-7, with D perhaps matching TRBD1 (6 bases). V was clipped by 5 bases and J by 3 bases, with 23 bases between them. The CDR3 runs to 17 residues. From germline, CDR1 is SNHLY and CDR2 FYNNEI.

The V and J genes are TRBV20-1 and TRBJ2-7, with D possibly matching TRBD2 (6 bases). The CDR3 contains 11 residues. CDR1 and CDR2 from the germline V gene are DFQATT and SNEGSKA (reference sequence). The ends were cut back, 5 bases at V and 5 bases at J, with 10 bases in the middle. The CDR3 DNA reads TGCAGTGCTGTAAGGGAGGACGAGCAGTACTTC. Its translation is CSAVREDEQYF.

The chain carries TRBV6-4 and TRBJ2-6, with D possibly matching TRBD2 (6 bases). CDR3 size: 17 residues. Germline CDR1 reads MRHNA; CDR2 reads SNTAGT. With 2 bases removed from V and 0 bases from J, the gap between germline ends came to 11 bases. CDR3 in amino acids: CASSDRGLHSGANVLTF. CDR3 nucleotides: TGTGCCAGCAGTGACCGGGGACTCCACTCTGGGGCCAACGTCCTGACTTTC.

DNA for the CDR3: TGCGCCAGCAGCTTGGCACGAGGGCTCCTCTCGGACGAGCAGTACTTC. This encodes CASSLARGLLSDEQYF. The V gene is TRBV5-1, the J gene TRBJ2-7; TRBD2 is a possible D gene (5 bases). This CDR3 has 16 amino acids. V lost 0 bases and J lost 5, with 18 bases in between. Germline-derived CDR1 and CDR2 are SGHRS and YFSETQ.

This chain joins TRBV2 and TRBJ1-2; 8 bases fit TRBD1. Trimming cost V 8 bases and J 4 bases; bases outside gene matches: 6. The CDR3 has 13 residues. CDR1 is SNHLY and CDR2 is FYNNEI in the germline V gene. DNA for the CDR3: TGTGCCAGCGGGGACAGGCCTCTCTATGGCTACACCTTC. This gives the protein CASGDRPLYGYTF.